This T cell receptor (beta chain) emerged from a study of beta chain features in type 1 diabetes. Study at large: Sorted cells examined across all samples numbered some 98 million.

Study-level findings and limits: Within the patient group, naive, central memory and Treg TCRB repertoires appeared more similar to each other than within healthy donors. Shortening of TCRB CDR3s, moderate but significant, appeared in all four CD4+ subsets of Type 1 diabetes patients.

All of the isolated RNA was reverse transcribed, so expressed TCRB transcripts were sequenced. Only in-frame clones appear in the TCRdb table, and some are missing; sequencing was by immunoSEQ multiplex PCR. This repertoire shows about 650,000 clones, around 12% found once; its top ten account for around 0.12%. V lost 4 bases and J lost 2; bases outside the gene matches: 6. CDR3 length: 16 residues. The germline V gene has CDR1 LNHNV and CDR2 YYDKDF (reference sequence). Details on this clone: Its antigen remains unidentified.

Sorting produced populations that all topped 98% purity. The rearrangement uses TRBV15 and TRBJ2-7; the match to TRBD2 covers 12 bases. Sequenced sample: naive CD4+ T cells from blood. The source of this sequence is a man aged 25 to 40 with type 1 diabetes. DNA of the CDR3: TGTGCCACCAGCACTAGGACTAGCGGGGCCGCCTACGAGCAGTACTTC. It specifies CATSTRTSGAAYEQYF.